This TCR beta chain was recovered during a study of blood T cell repertoires in COVID-19. About the research overall: The United States, Italy and Spain supplied acute and convalescent COVID-19 samples. Sources were T cells, B-cell-depleted T cells, or PBMCs; the material itself was cDNA or gDNA.

V lost 5 bases, J lost 2 bases, and 18 bases stayed unmatched. Looked up from germline, CDR1 is LGHDT and CDR2 is YNNKEL (reference sequence). This CDR3 is 19 amino acids long. Sequencing used immunoSEQ multiplex PCR; TCRdb keeps in-frame clones, though not all of them. The table shows roughly 110,000 clones, with more than 80% occurring only once. Sequencing input: peripheral blood. The chain carries TRBV3-1 (or the pseudogene TRBV3-2) and TRBJ2-3; 8 bases match TRBD2. The TCR was taken from a woman aged 60-75 years with acute or convalescent COVID-19. The CDR3 bases are TGTGCCAGCAGCGCGATGCGGGGGGCGAACGCCTATTCCACAGATACGCAGTATTTT. Translated: CASSAMRGANAYSTDTQYF.